Listed here are 12 T cell receptor beta chains from one sample, sequenced in a study of T-cell memory formation after mild COVID-19. MiXCR, applied by TCRdb to the 5' RACE reads, yields one record per CDR3 protein. The sample includes hundreds of thousands of distinct CDR3 sequences, roughly 23% seen only once; the top ten take around 12%. Sequencing input: PBMCs or a T cell subset sorted from them (not recorded which). The receptors were sampled from an adult woman who had mild COVID-19 (a few samples of this study predate the infection). Cell type and time point are not known.

This clonotype has a handful of counts. This rearrangement joins TRBV2 to TRBJ2-7, with D possibly matching TRBD1 (6 bases). The CDR3 runs to 14 residues. Trimming cost V 2 bases and J 7 bases, with 15 bases left between them. Germline values: CDR1 SNHLY, CDR2 FYNNEI. Written as DNA, the CDR3 is TGTGCCAGCAGTGAACCAGAACTCGGACAGGAGCAGTACTTC. Amino acid sequence: CASSEPELGQEQYF.

The CDR3 reads CASSPPTGPLRTDTQYF. In DNA, the CDR3 is TGTGCCAGCTCACCACCGACAGGACCCTTGCGCACAGATACGCAGTATTTT. The chain carries TRBV18 and TRBJ2-3; D is possibly TRBD1 (6 bases). Germline V gene data show CDR1 as KGHSH and CDR2 as LQKENI. Deletions cut 0 bases from V and 1 base from J, with 14 bases between. The CDR3 has 17 amino acids.

A note on this clonotype: One end of the junction does not line up with germline, which may come from a read error. V usage is TRBV5-1 and J usage is TRBJ2-1, with D unresolved. Per the germline V gene, CDR1 is SGHRS and CDR2 is YFSETQ. This CDR3 comprises 13 residues. DNA for the CDR3: TGCGCCAGCAGCTTGGAGTACCAGGCCCCTGTGGACTTC. Translating gives CASSLEYQAPVDF.

The CDR3 DNA is TGTGCCAGCAGCTACCTACGTAACTATGGCTACACCTTC. Encoded protein: CASSYLRNYGYTF. The chain recombines TRBV7-2 with TRBJ1-2; D not resolved. Germline V gene lookup returns CDR1 SGHTA and CDR2 FQGNSA. CDR3 size: 13 residues. The V end lost 4 bases, the J end lost 1 base, and 7 bases lay between the germline ends. Based on the CDR3 plus reference TRBV7-2 and TRBJ1-2, the full variable domain is GAGVSQSPSNKVTEKGKDVELRCDPISGHTALYWYRQSLGQGLEFLIYFQGNSAPDKSGLPSDRFSAERTGGSVSTLTIQRTQQEDSAVYLCASSYLRNYGYTFGSGTRLTVV.

In its sample, this clonotype was seen a few times. This rearrangement joins TRBV24-1 to TRBJ2-5, with D perhaps given as TRBD1 or TRBD2 (5 bases each). This CDR3 has 15 amino acids. With 8 bases removed from V and 1 base from J, the gap between germline ends came to 16 bases. CDR1 is KGHDR and CDR2 is SFDVKD in the germline V gene. The CDR3 DNA reads as TGTGCCACCACTACCGAGGGGTCACCCCAAGAGACCCAGTACTTC. Its protein is CATTTEGSPQETQYF.

The table lists this clonotype with a few counts. The rearrangement uses TRBV7-7 and TRBJ2-5; TRBD2 matches at 8 bases. Unmatched junction bases numbered 11, after V lost 5 bases and J lost 9 bases. Germline loops: CDR1 SSHAT, CDR2 FNYEAQ (reference sequence). The length of the CDR3 is 14 residues. The CDR3 loop reads CASSPRTGGGSQYF. CDR3 DNA: TGTGCCAGCAGCCCACGGACCGGCGGGGGGTCCCAGTACTTC.

The chain recombines TRBV5-1 with TRBJ2-1, with D unclear. CDR1 and CDR2 from the germline V gene are SGHRS and YFSETQ. Trimming stripped 0 bases from V and 0 bases from J, with 10 bases between. This CDR3 comprises 16 residues. The DNA of the CDR3 is TGCGCCAGCAGCTTGGAAGCAATTAGCTCCTACAATGAGCAGTTCTTC. It codes for CASSLEAISSYNEQFF.

The chain links TRBV7-9 to TRBJ2-4; no firm D call. Germline lookup yields CDR1 SEHNR and CDR2 FQNEAQ (reference sequence). This CDR3 comprises 13 residues. Trimming left V 5 bases short and J 0 bases short, with 5 bases between. CDR3 sequence reads: CASSPVAKNIQYF. CDR3 sequence (DNA): TGTGCCAGCAGCCCCGTAGCCAAAAACATTCAGTACTTC.

This clonotype was seen ten or more times. The J gene is TRBJ2-1, the V gene TRBV5-1; D is uncertain. In germline, CDR1 is SGHRS, CDR2 YFSETQ. Trimming removed 4 bases from V and 0 bases from J, with 11 bases in between. This CDR3 is built from 15 residues. The CDR3 region has the DNA TGCGCCAGCAGCCCCGACGGCAGCTCCTACAATGAGCAGTTCTTC. This translates into CASSPDGSSYNEQFF.

The J gene is TRBJ2-3, the V gene TRBV6-4, with 8 bases that match TRBD1. This CDR3 has 13 amino acids. V shed 6 bases, J shed 7 bases, and the junction held 6 bases outside the gene matches. Per germline, CDR1 MRHNA and CDR2 SNTAGT. The CDR3 region is CASSETGVHTQYF. CDR3 coding DNA: TGTGCCAGCAGCGAGACAGGGGTTCATACGCAGTATTTT.

The V gene is TRBV20-1, the J gene TRBJ2-5; D not certain. Per the germline V gene, CDR1 is DFQATT and CDR2 is SNEGSKA (reference sequence). This CDR3 is 12 amino acids long. V was shortened by 7 bases and J by 0 bases, with 9 bases between the two germline ends. CDR3 DNA: TGCAGTGGTAGGCGGAACCAAGAGACCCAGTACTTC. Its protein is CSGRRNQETQYF.

There are a few counts of this clonotype. This chain connects TRBV4-2 to TRBJ1-2; TRBD1 might be the D (6 bases). V lost 0 bases to trimming and J lost 7 bases, with 18 bases between them. The CDR3 is made up of 16 amino acids. The germline V gene has CDR1 LGHNA and CDR2 YNFKEQ. CDR3: CASSQDGLRGESGYTF. In nucleotides, the CDR3 is TGTGCCAGCAGCCAAGATGGTCTCAGGGGAGAAAGTGGCTACACCTTC.